This T cell receptor (beta chain) emerged from a study of blood T cells in healthy people across ages. Study in general: About one barcoded beta molecule per two T cells came from capture by template switching. General observations from the study: Naive and antigen-experienced cells were not separated, limiting conclusive comparison. The CMV status of each donor remained undetermined, and this could have confounded shifts in expanded clonotypes.

Next came a second PCR, run for roughly 7 to 12 cycles, which used a sample-barcoded 5' primer along with a J-beta primer mix. TCRdb re-analysed the 5' RACE reads in MiXCR, keeping a single row per CDR3 protein. The sample lists 1.5 million to 2 million distinct CDR3 sequences; around half were seen once. This clonotype has a handful of counts. The target antigen is unknown. Each sample yielded at least 5.5 micrograms of PBMC total RNA. The germline V and J ends were trimmed by 8 bases and 1 base, with 6 bases remaining between them. Germline CDR1 and CDR2: MNHNY and SVGAGI (reference sequence). The CDR3 has 11 amino acids.

Sequenced sample: blood. This receptor was obtained from a woman in her forties in good health. The chain uses TRBV6-6 and TRBJ2-7; D is ambiguous. Here the CDR3 reads CASQVSYEQYF. The CDR3, as DNA: TGTGCCAGCCAAGTTTCCTACGAGCAGTACTTC.